Included here is one T cell receptor beta chain sequence, with context. The sample originates from a study of blood T cells in healthy people across ages. Germline loops: CDR1 ENHRY, CDR2 SYGVKD. V was clipped by 5 bases and J by 3 bases, with 13 bases between them. The CDR3 sequence is 14 residues long. The authors ran a second PCR of about 6 to 11 cycles using a sample-barcoded 5' primer and a J-beta primer mix. One entry per CDR3 protein, called by TCRdb with MiXCR from the 5' RACE reads. Of 1.5 million to 1.9 million distinct CDR3 sequences detected, less than 45% appear once; the ten largest clones hold approximately 4%.

The source of this sequence is a woman between 18 and 29 years old in good health. What was sequenced was blood. This chain links TRBV10-3 with TRBJ1-2, with D perhaps matching TRBD1 (6 bases). This CDR3 reads CAISPGWTDYGYTF. The CDR3 bases are TGTGCCATCAGTCCCGGTTGGACAGACTATGGCTACACCTTC.